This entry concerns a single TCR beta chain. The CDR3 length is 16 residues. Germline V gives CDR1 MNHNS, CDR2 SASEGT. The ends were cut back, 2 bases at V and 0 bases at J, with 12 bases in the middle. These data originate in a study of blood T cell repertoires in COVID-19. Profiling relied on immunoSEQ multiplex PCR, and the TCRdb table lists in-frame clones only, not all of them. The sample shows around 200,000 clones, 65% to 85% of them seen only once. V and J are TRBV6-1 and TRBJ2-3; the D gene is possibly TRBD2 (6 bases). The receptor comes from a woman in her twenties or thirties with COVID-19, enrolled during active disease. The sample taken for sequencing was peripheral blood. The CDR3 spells CASSENPGGSTDTQYF. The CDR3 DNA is TGTGCCAGCAGTGAAAATCCCGGGGGTAGCACAGATACGCAGTATTTT.